This TCR beta chain was sequenced during a study of CD8+ T cells in alopecia areata. Study in general: Patients in the study were on tofacitinib for 6 to 18 months, then off it for 6 months. Study results and limitations: Scalp sample sequencing also detects resident alphabeta T cells of normal skin. Higher clonality than in normal scalp was seen in lesional scalp, especially alopecia totalis/universalis.

Concerning this clone: As yet, its antigen is unknown.

The V gene's germline CDR1 is DFQATT and CDR2 SNEGSKA (reference sequence). The V gene lost 3 bases and the J gene lost 4 bases, with 7 bases spanning the gap. The CDR3 runs 11 residues. TCR sequencing used cDNA made by reverse transcription of extracted RNA. Sequencing used immunoSEQ multiplex PCR; TCRdb keeps in-frame clones, though not all of them. There are roughly 150,000 clones in the sample; around 58% occur only once, and around 6.6% lies in the top ten. Sorting of PBMCs yielded the CD4+ and CD8+ T cells. The chain joins TRBV20-1 to TRBJ2-7; D is ambiguous. This sequence originates from a human donor with alopecia areata. The starting material was CD4+ T cells sorted from blood, obtained at week 0. The CDR3 nucleotides are TGCAGTGCTAGTCCCGTATACGAGCAGTACTTC. Protein product: CSASPVYEQYF.